What follows is one T cell receptor (beta chain) and its context. What it recognizes is unknown. This record comes from a study of T cells expressing NK-cell markers. Across the whole study: The authors derived TCR beta repertoires from sorted CD3+CD56+NKG2C+, CD3+CD56+NKG2C- and CD3+CD56-NKG2C+ T cells. Study outcomes and limitations: About 1.0-8% of CD8+ T cells in about 6 donors belonged to dominant NKG2C+ clonotypes.

One entry per CDR3 protein, without DNA, is what TCRdb gives after re-calling the 5' RACE reads. This sample's table reports 350,000 to 400,000 distinct CDR3 sequences. From germline, CDR1 is SQVTM and CDR2 ANQGSEA. This CDR3 has 13 amino acids. This clonotype originated in a woman aged 45-59 years in good health. The sequencing sample was made of blood T cells: a sorted CD56 or NKG2C T cell subset, CD4+ or CD8+ T cells, or bulk PBMC T cells (not recorded which). The chain joins TRBV29-1 to TRBJ2-7. CDR3 residues: CSVEESKDWKQYF.